Reported below is one T cell receptor beta chain. This specimen belongs to a study of PD-L1 blockade in urothelial cancer. In the study overall: Of prior chemotherapy regimens, patients had received between 0 and 3.

Spiking of synthetic TCR analog templates was performed in each PCR. The data were produced by immunoSEQ multiplex PCR, yet TCRdb's version contains in-frame clones alone and is incomplete. The sample shows about 120,000 clones, approximately 90% of them seen only once. This sample's time point: peripheral blood 6 weeks after treatment start. V was pared by 1 base and J by 2 bases, with 5 bases between. Germline-derived CDR1 and CDR2 are SEHNR and FQNEAQ (reference sequence). This CDR3 contains 13 residues. This specimen was PBMCs, taken around atezolizumab (anti-PD-L1) treatment. The V call is TRBV7-9, the J call TRBJ1-1; D is ambiguous. This receptor was obtained from a man aged 55 to 70 with urothelial cancer. CDR3 sequence reads: CASSLGTNTEAFF. The CDR3, as DNA: TGTGCCAGCAGCTTAGGCACTAACACTGAAGCTTTCTTT. Combining the CDR3 with reference TRBV7-9 and TRBJ1-1 gives the whole variable domain DTGVSQNPRHKITKRGQNVTFRCDPISEHNRLYWYRQTLGQGPEFLTYFQNEAQLEKSRLLSDRFSAERPKGSFSTLEIQRTEQGDSAMYLCASSLGTNTEAFFGQGTRLTVV.